Presented here are 28 T cell receptor beta chains from one specimen sequenced in a study of memory CD4+ T cells and cytomegalovirus serostatus. The sort gate was single viable CD3+CD4+CD8-CD45RO+ cells for memory CD4+ T cells. Data came from immunoSEQ multiplex PCR; TCRdb stores just in-frame clones and leaves some out. In the table there are some 46,000 clones, 79% of which are singletons. Sequencing was done on a sample of memory CD4+ T cells from blood. These receptor sequences come from an adult in good health and CMV-seronegative.

The V gene is TRBV5-4, the J gene TRBJ1-6; 7 nucleotides match TRBD1. CDR1 and CDR2 (germline): SGHNT, YYREEE (reference sequence). Germline trimming cut 5 bases from V and 7 bases from J; bases unmatched to any gene: 9. The CDR3 has 15 amino acids. As DNA, the CDR3 is TGTGCCAGCAGTCCAGGGGGTCGGGGGAATTCACCCCTCCACTTT. Its translation: CASSPGGRGNSPLHF.

This clone was detected a few times. The chain employs TRBV5-4 and TRBJ1-2, with 7 positions matching TRBD1. Germline CDR1 reads SGHNT; CDR2 reads YYREEE (reference sequence). The V gene end was trimmed by 4 bases and the J gene end by 2 bases; junction bases not matched to a gene: 2. The CDR3 runs 13 residues. CDR3 amino acids: CASSTGQNYGYTF. In nucleotides, the CDR3 is TGTGCCAGCAGCACGGGACAGAACTATGGCTACACCTTC.

The V gene is TRBV27, the J gene TRBJ2-2; no definite D call. Germline loops: CDR1 MNHEY, CDR2 SMNVEV (reference sequence). The CDR3 sequence is 15 residues long. V gave up 3 bases and J gave up 0 bases, with 8 bases separating them. The CDR3 protein is CASSLGSPNTGELFF. The CDR3 nucleotides read TGTGCCAGCAGTTTGGGCAGCCCGAACACCGGGGAGCTGTTTTTT.

The chain uses TRBV5-6 and TRBJ2-7; D is uncertain. Germline CDR1 SGHDT, CDR2 YYEEEE. This CDR3 is built from 13 residues. V shed 7 bases and J shed 5 bases, with 16 bases lying between them. CDR3 sequence (DNA): TGTGCCAGCTCCCCTTCTTGGGTGGACGAGCAGTACTTC. As protein: CASSPSWVDEQYF.

This chain links TRBV4-2 with TRBJ1-1; maybe TRBD1 (5 bases). CDR1 is LGHNA and CDR2 is YNFKEQ in the germline V gene. The CDR3 is 15 residues long. Trimming took off 7 bases at V and 3 bases at J, with 18 bases between the two ends. In DNA, the CDR3 is TGTGCCAGCATGGAAGCCCAGACAGCATACACTGAAGCTTTCTTT. Translated, it gives CASMEAQTAYTEAFF.

The chain joins TRBV12-5 to TRBJ2-5; possible D gene TRBD1, 6 bases. Per the germline V gene, CDR1 is LGHNT and CDR2 is FRNRAP. Trimming removed 6 bases from V and 5 bases from J, with 10 bases in between. CDR3 size: 12 residues. The CDR3 loop is CASGTGYETQYF. The DNA of the CDR3 is TGTGCTAGTGGCACAGGGTACGAGACCCAGTACTTC.

The genes are TRBV6-1 and TRBJ2-3, with 12 nucleotides matching TRBD2. This CDR3 spans 15 amino acids. J gave up 4 bases and V 4 bases, and 3 bases lay outside the gene matches. Germline V CDR1 and CDR2: MNHNS, SASEGT. The CDR3 coding sequence is TGTGCCAGCAGTGGACTAGCGGGAGTGGCAGATACGCAGTATTTT. It translates to CASSGLAGVADTQYF.

The chain recombines TRBV4-1 with TRBJ2-7, with 13 bases identical to TRBD2. This CDR3 is 19 amino acids long. Germline V gene lookup returns CDR1 MGHRA and CDR2 YSYEKL. The V gene end was trimmed by 0 bases and the J gene end by 7 bases; junction bases not matched to a gene: 15. The DNA for the CDR3 is TGCGCCAGCAGCCAAGATAGGGTCACTAGCGGGAGGGCAGCTAGGGAGCAGTACTTC. Amino acids: CASSQDRVTSGRAAREQYF.

The chain has TRBV7-9 and TRBJ1-3; possibly TRBD1 for D (5 bases). V lost 7 bases, J lost 7 bases, and 20 bases lay in between. The CDR3 has 15 residues. In germline, CDR1 is SEHNR, CDR2 FQNEAQ (reference sequence). CDR3 nucleotides: TGTGCCAGCACCCTAGACCTTGGGGGAGTGAACACCATATATTTT. Translated, it gives CASTLDLGGVNTIYF.

The rearrangement joins TRBV5-5 to TRBJ2-5, with TRBD1 matching 10 bases. The DNA end is more similar to TRBJ2-7, so the J call may be wrong. CDR1 SGHKS and CDR2 YYEKEE come from the germline V gene (reference sequence). CDR3 length: 15 amino acids. CDR3 protein: CASRRDRGLSYEQYF. The CDR3, as DNA: TGTGCCAGCAGACGGGACAGGGGACTATCCTACGAGCAGTACTTC.

This chain joins TRBV5-5 and TRBJ1-5; the D is unclear. The V and J ends lost 1 base and 10 bases respectively, with 9 bases between them. CDR1 and CDR2 from the germline V gene are SGHKS and YYEKEE (reference sequence). This CDR3 has 12 residues. This CDR3 is CASSLQLHPQHF. For the CDR3, the DNA is TGTGCCAGCAGCTTGCAATTACATCCCCAGCATTTT. The whole variable domain, remainder taken from reference TRBV5-5 and TRBJ1-5, is DAGVTQSPTHLIKTRGQQVTLRCSPISGHKSVSWYQQVLGQGPQFIFQYYEKEERGRGNFPDRFSARQFPNYSSELNVNALLLGDSALYLCASSLQLHPQHFGDGTRLSIL.

The chain carries TRBV5-1 and TRBJ2-1; 8 bases line up with TRBD2. The CDR3 has 16 residues. Trimming cost V 2 bases and J 8 bases; bases outside gene matches: 12. Germline CDR1 is SGHRS and CDR2 is YFSETQ. The CDR3 is CASSFRAGVSADEQFF. CDR3 bases: TGCGCCAGCAGCTTCAGAGCGGGAGTTTCTGCTGATGAGCAGTTCTTC.

This clone was observed a handful of times. V and J are TRBV4-1 and TRBJ1-4; no firm D call. Germline lookup yields CDR1 MGHRA and CDR2 YSYEKL. V lost 1 base and J 10 bases, leaving 16 bases between the germline ends. The CDR3 has 15 residues. This CDR3 is CASSQARQASGKLFF. CDR3 nucleotides: TGCGCCAGCAGCCAAGCAAGGCAGGCCAGCGGAAAACTGTTTTTT.

The J gene is TRBJ2-1, the V gene TRBV2, with D possibly being TRBD2 (6 bases). Trimming removed 3 bases at V and 10 bases at J, with 19 bases between. The germline CDR1 and CDR2 sequences are SNHLY and FYNNEI. This CDR3 is built from 15 residues. CDR3 protein: CASSDWASARGEQFF. The CDR3 region has the DNA TGTGCCAGCAGTGATTGGGCTAGCGCGCGGGGCGAGCAGTTCTTC.

The rearrangement links TRBV18 to TRBJ1-1; 9 bases match TRBD1. J gave up 1 base and V 10 bases, and 16 bases lay outside the gene matches. CDR3 length: 17 residues. CDR1 KGHSH and CDR2 LQKENI come from the germline V gene. The CDR3 is CATQVDRGAPQNTEAFF. The CDR3 bases are TGTGCCACCCAGGTGGACAGGGGTGCTCCACAGAACACTGAAGCTTTCTTT.

The rearrangement links TRBV2 to TRBJ1-2; D possibly corresponds to TRBD1 (5 bases). V was cut by 1 base and J by 6 bases, with 9 bases left in between. Germline CDR1 reads SNHLY; CDR2 reads FYNNEI. This CDR3 spans 13 amino acids. CDR3 sequence: CASSEGVGHGYTF. CDR3 sequence (DNA): TGTGCCAGCAGTGAAGGGGTGGGGCATGGCTACACCTTC.

This chain joins TRBV2 and TRBJ1-1; possible D gene TRBD1, 6 bases. The CDR3 runs 15 residues. The germline V gene has CDR1 SNHLY and CDR2 FYNNEI. V was shortened by 4 bases and J by 1 base, with 13 bases between the two germline ends. CDR3 amino acids: CASSGGGQRNTEAFF. The CDR3 DNA follows: TGTGCCAGCAGTGGTGGAGGACAGCGGAACACTGAAGCTTTCTTT.

The rearrangement joins TRBV29-1 to TRBJ2-7; D is uncertain. The V and J ends lost 4 bases and 4 bases respectively, with 14 bases between them. The CDR3 extends over 13 amino acids. From germline, CDR1 is SQVTM and CDR2 ANQGSEA. In nucleotides, the CDR3 is TGCAGCGTTGCCACAAACCTAGGGTACGAGCAGTACTTC. Amino acids: CSVATNLGYEQYF.

The chain uses TRBV7-2 and TRBJ1-1, with D possibly matching TRBD1 (5 bases). Germline values: CDR1 SGHTA, CDR2 FQGNSA. V lost 7 bases and J lost 3, with 15 bases in between. CDR3 size: 14 residues. CDR3 DNA sequence: TGTGCCAGCACCATCGGCCCGGGGGACACTGAAGCTTTCTTT. It is translated as CASTIGPGDTEAFF.

CDR3 DNA sequence: TGTGCCAGCAACTTGGTAGGGACTAGCTACACCGGGGAGCTGTTTTTT. Translating gives CASNLVGTSYTGELFF. This sequence joins TRBV7-2 and TRBJ2-2, with 9 bases fitting TRBD2. With V trimmed by 7 bases and J by 3 bases, 9 bases remained unmatched. CDR1 is SGHTA and CDR2 is FQGNSA in the germline V gene. CDR3 size: 16 residues.

The genes are TRBV5-6 and TRBJ2-2, with 7 bases identical to TRBD1. Germline V gene sequence: CDR1 SGHDT, CDR2 YYEEEE. The CDR3 length is 14 residues. After removal of 4 bases from V and 6 bases from J, the junction contained 6 bases not matched to a gene. CDR3 DNA: TGTGCCAGCAGCGCTATGCAGGGGGCCGGGGAGCTGTTTTTT. Protein: CASSAMQGAGELFF.

This clone was recorded only once. The chain employs TRBV7-2 and TRBJ2-6, with D hard to call. V lost 5 bases, J lost 4 bases, and 9 bases lay in between. The CDR3 contains 14 residues. Germline V CDR1 and CDR2: SGHTA, FQGNSA. CDR3 coding DNA: TGTGCCAGCAGCCCCATCAAGGGGGCCAACGTCCTGACTTTC. Protein sequence: CASSPIKGANVLTF.

This chain uses TRBV6-5 with TRBJ2-2; D possibly corresponds to TRBD1 (5 bases). There are 14 residues in the CDR3. The germline CDR1 and CDR2 sequences are MNHEY and SVGAGI. Trimming removed 3 bases at V and 1 base at J, with 6 bases between. The CDR3 protein is CASSYQGNTGELFF. CDR3 in DNA: TGTGCCAGCAGTTATCAGGGGAACACCGGGGAGCTGTTTTTT.

The rearrangement links TRBV6-1 to TRBJ2-6; D unclear. The V gene lost 5 bases and the J gene lost 6 bases, with 11 bases spanning the gap. CDR1 MNHNS and CDR2 SASEGT come from the germline V gene. The CDR3 length is 14 residues. The CDR3 DNA follows: TGTGCCAGCAGTCGTGAAAGGACGGCCAACGTCCTGACTTTC. It translates to CASSRERTANVLTF.

The J gene is TRBJ1-1, the V gene TRBV6-1, with a possible D match to TRBD1 (5 bases). The V and J ends lost 4 bases and 6 bases respectively, with 15 bases between them. The CDR3 totals 14 residues. Germline CDR1 reads MNHNS; CDR2 reads SASEGT. As DNA, the CDR3 is TGTGCCAGCAGTGGCCCTATAAGAGGGGCTGAAGCTTTCTTT. Translation: CASSGPIRGAEAFF.

The rearrangement uses TRBV11-2 and TRBJ1-1, with a possible D match to TRBD1 (5 bases). This CDR3 region has 15 residues. The V end was cut by 2 bases, the J end by 1 base, with 11 bases between. Germline CDR1 reads SGHAT; CDR2 reads FQNNGV. Here the CDR3 reads CASSLIRGANTEAFF. The CDR3 bases are TGTGCCAGCAGCTTAATCCGAGGGGCGAACACTGAAGCTTTCTTT.

The chain recombines TRBV15 with TRBJ1-4; D perhaps matches TRBD1 (6 bases). The CDR3 loop spans 15 amino acids. Trimming took off 5 bases at V and 7 bases at J, with 17 bases between the two ends. The germline CDR1 and CDR2 sequences are LNHNV and YYDKDF (reference sequence). CDR3 region: CATSGTGTMSEKLFF. For the CDR3, the DNA is TGTGCCACCAGCGGAACCGGGACAATGAGTGAAAAACTGTTTTTT.

The CDR3 is CASSPGGRVQETQYF. The CDR3 DNA is TGTGCCAGCTCACCAGGCGGGAGGGTCCAAGAGACCCAGTACTTC. The rearrangement joins TRBV18 to TRBJ2-5; 9 bases are a match to TRBD2. The V and J ends lost 2 bases and 1 base, in that order; junction bases with no gene match: 2. The CDR3 is made up of 15 amino acids. Germline V CDR1 and CDR2: KGHSH, LQKENI.